Listed here is a single TCR beta chain. What it binds is not known. The data are from a study of long-term antiretroviral therapy in people with HIV. General observations from the study: Control repertoires displayed wider CDR3 length ranges than the HIV repertoires.

Germline V gene sequence: CDR1 SGHDT, CDR2 YYEEEE. V lost 4 bases and J lost 0, with 8 bases in between. The CDR3 has 13 residues. Donors needed at least one pre-ART PBMC sample plus at least two post-ART samples. A v3.0 immunoSEQ assay was performed at survey level. Only in-frame clones appear in the TCRdb table, and some are missing; sequencing was by immunoSEQ multiplex PCR. The table has tens of thousands of clones, approximately 86% seen once. The chain recombines TRBV5-6 with TRBJ2-7; D remains ambiguous. The input for sequencing was unsorted PBMCs, taken 0.1 years before starting antiretroviral therapy. The sequence was collected from a woman in her 50s with HIV. Here the CDR3 reads CASSDISSYEQYF. The CDR3 nucleotides read TGTGCCAGCAGCGACATTAGCTCCTACGAGCAGTACTTC.